This T cell receptor (beta chain) is drawn from a study of response to subunit inactivated influenza vaccine. Germline CDR1 is SGHKS and CDR2 is YYEKEE (reference sequence). With V trimmed by 0 bases and J by 2 bases, 5 bases remained unmatched. The CDR3 totals 15 residues. As to this clonotype: The antigen remains undetermined.

General study points: The authors put forward the suggestion that each seasonal influenza vaccination may bring in only a limited number of new T cells.

From the RT-PCR reads, TCRdb called clonotypes with MiXCR, one entry per CDR3 protein. This table has fewer than 350,000 distinct CDR3 sequences, around a fifth appearing once. This chain joins TRBV5-5 and TRBJ2-7; 7 nucleotides match TRBD2. The sequence was obtained from a man between 50 and 75 years old who received an inactivated influenza vaccine. Sequenced here: PBMCs from blood, sampled less than 22 months after vaccination. The CDR3 sequence: CASSLAPGTTYEQYF. In DNA, the CDR3 is TGTGCCAGCAGCTTGGCCCCCGGGACTACCTACGAGCAGTACTTC.